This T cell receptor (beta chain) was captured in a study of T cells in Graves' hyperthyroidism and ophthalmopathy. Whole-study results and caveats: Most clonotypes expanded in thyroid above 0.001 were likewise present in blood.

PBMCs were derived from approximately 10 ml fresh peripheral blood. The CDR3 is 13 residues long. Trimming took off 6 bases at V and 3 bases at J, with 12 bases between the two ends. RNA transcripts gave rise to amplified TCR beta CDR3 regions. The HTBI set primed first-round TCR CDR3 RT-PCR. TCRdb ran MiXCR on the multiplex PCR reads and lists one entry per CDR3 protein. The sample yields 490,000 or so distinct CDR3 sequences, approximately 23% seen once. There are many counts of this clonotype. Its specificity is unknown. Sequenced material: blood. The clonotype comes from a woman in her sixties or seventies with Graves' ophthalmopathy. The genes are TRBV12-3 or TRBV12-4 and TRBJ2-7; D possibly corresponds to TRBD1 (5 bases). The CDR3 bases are TGTGCCAGCAGGGACACCAATGGCTACGAGCAGTACTTC. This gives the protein CASRDTNGYEQYF.